The T cell receptor beta chain under discussion was sequenced for a study of blood T cell repertoires in COVID-19. Clinical history as reported by participants underpinned cohort assignment. Two negative PCRs, clearance, or symptom resolution were required of recovered Cohort 3 donors. The length of the CDR3 is 14 residues. CDR1 and CDR2 (germline): GTSNPN, SVGIG (reference sequence). Trimming took off 2 bases at V and 0 bases at J, with 7 bases between the two ends. As handled by the study authors: Amplification of reference gene primers was used by the study to estimate nucleated cell counts. TCRdb's table, derived via immunoSEQ multiplex PCR, lists solely in-frame clones and lacks some. D and trimming come from the DNA, and the V and J calls and clone size come from that table. This table has fewer than 300,000 clones, about nine tenths appearing once.

Sequencing was performed on PBMCs or T cells enriched from blood (not recorded which). The chain recombines TRBV30 with TRBJ2-2; TRBD2 is a possible D gene (5 bases). The sequence came from a woman aged 25 to 39 who had recovered from COVID-19. The CDR3 here is CAWSPGTNTGELFF. CDR3 nucleotides: TGTGCCTGGAGTCCGGGAACGAACACCGGGGAGCTGTTTTTT.